These 11 T cell receptor beta chains came from one sample sequenced in a study of T cells in Graves' hyperthyroidism and ophthalmopathy. Authors of the study amplified TCR beta CDR3 regions from RNA transcripts. Carried out on the TCR CDR3, a first-round RT-PCR used the HTBI primer set. MiXCR, applied by TCRdb to the multiplex PCR reads, yields one record per CDR3 protein. The table has about 370,000 distinct CDR3 sequences, 13% to 15% seen once. The sample taken for sequencing was blood. Every receptor here comes from a woman aged 55 to 70 with Graves' ophthalmopathy.

This clonotype was counted many times. The chain links TRBV27 to TRBJ2-5, with D hard to call. The CDR3 covers 13 residues. Germline V CDR1 and CDR2: MNHEY, SMNVEV (reference sequence). V shed 7 bases and J shed 4 bases, with 13 bases lying between them. CDR3 amino acids: CASTLGPSETQYF. The DNA for the CDR3 is TGTGCCAGCACCTTAGGGCCATCAGAGACCCAGTACTTC.

The CDR3 DNA reads TGTGCCAGCACCAAAAGGGGACAAGGGTGGAGTGCCACCTTC. Protein product: CASTKRGQGWSATF. The chain has TRBV28 and TRBJ1-2, with D possibly TRBD1 on 6 matching bases. The germline V gene has CDR1 MDHEN and CDR2 SYDVKM. This CDR3 region has 14 residues. The ends were cut back, 7 bases at V and 13 bases at J, with 25 bases in the middle.

This clonotype was recorded many times. The chain is built from TRBV2 and TRBJ2-2; D is possibly TRBD1 (5 bases). The V gene's germline CDR1 is SNHLY and CDR2 FYNNEI. This CDR3 is 13 amino acids long. The V end was cut by 7 bases, the J end by 6 bases, with 12 bases between. DNA of the CDR3: TGTGCCAGCACCAGGGAACAGGCCGGGGAGCTGTTTTTT. Protein: CASTREQAGELFF. The whole variable domain, filled in from reference TRBV2 and TRBJ2-2, reads EPEVTQTPSHQVTQMGQEVILRCVPISNHLYFYWYRQILGQKVEFLVSFYNNEISEKSEIFDDQFSVERPDGSNFTLKIRSTKLEDSAMYFCASTREQAGELFFGEGSRLTVL.

The rearrangement joins TRBV5-6 to TRBJ2-7; possibly TRBD1 for D (6 bases). Per the germline V gene, CDR1 is SGHDT and CDR2 is YYEEEE. The V end was cut by 0 bases, the J end by 5 bases, with 12 bases between. The CDR3 extends over 14 amino acids. The CDR3 is CASSLAWQGHEQYF. The CDR3 region has the DNA TGTGCCAGCAGCTTGGCCTGGCAGGGGCACGAGCAGTACTTC.

This clonotype was observed a handful of times. A much larger clonotype is one base distant, so this may be a read error. V and J are TRBV12-3 or TRBV12-4 and TRBJ2-3; 8 nucleotides align to TRBD2. This CDR3 contains 15 residues. The junction had 9 bases not matched to a gene; V was cut back by 5 bases and J by 5 bases. This CDR3 is CASSEPGLEGDTQYF. The CDR3 region has the DNA TGTGCCAGCAGTGAACCGGGACTAGAGGGAGATACGCAGTATTTT.

This clonotype was seen repeatedly, ten times or more. This chain joins TRBV18 and TRBJ2-1; D may be TRBD2 (5 bases). The CDR3 has 16 residues. The germline CDR1 and CDR2 sequences are KGHSH and LQKENI. Trimming shortened V by 0 bases and J by 6 bases, and 15 bases separated the two germline ends. CDR3 residues: CASSPPQGFGVNEQFF. CDR3 DNA: TGTGCCAGCTCACCACCTCAAGGGTTCGGGGTCAATGAGCAGTTCTTC.

V gene TRBV6-1 combines with J gene TRBJ1-5; D unclear. Germline V lookup: CDR1 MNHNS, CDR2 SASEGT. This CDR3 comprises 20 residues. V shed 5 bases and J shed 0 bases, with 26 bases lying between them. CDR3 coding DNA: TGTGCCAGCAGTCTCACGCACGAGTCAAGAGACCAGTATAGCAATCAGCCCCAGCATTTT. Amino acid sequence: CASSLTHESRDQYSNQPQHF.

The rearrangement links TRBV9 to TRBJ2-3; no clear D. The CDR3 runs 15 residues. Looked up from germline, CDR1 is SGDLS and CDR2 is YYNGEE. With 0 bases removed from V and 4 bases from J, the gap between germline ends came to 12 bases. The CDR3 nucleotides read TGTGCCAGCAGCGTAGACCGGACCGACGCAGATACGCAGTATTTT. Translation: CASSVDRTDADTQYF.

This clonotype was counted ten times or more. CDR3 in DNA: TGTGCCAGCAGTCAGGATCGTCTGAGCGATACGCAGTATTTT. This gives the protein CASSQDRLSDTQYF. The chain couples TRBV6-1 to TRBJ2-3, with no clear D. The CDR3 spans 14 residues. Trimming took off 5 bases at V and 6 bases at J, with 15 bases between the two ends. Germline assignment: CDR1 MNHNS and CDR2 SASEGT.

This clonotype was found a few times. This chain uses TRBV20-1 with TRBJ1-3; D gene uncertain. CDR1 is DFQATT and CDR2 is SNEGSKA in the germline V gene (reference sequence). V was shortened by 7 bases and J by 2 bases, with 6 bases between the two germline ends. The CDR3 covers 11 residues. The CDR3 protein is CSGETGNTIYF. In DNA, the CDR3 is TGCAGTGGGGAAACTGGAAACACCATATATTTT.

The gene calls are TRBV29-1 and TRBJ2-5; weak D call: TRBD2 (6 bases). This CDR3 has 15 residues. The ends were cut back, 2 bases at V and 0 bases at J, with 13 bases in the middle. The germline CDR1 and CDR2 sequences are SQVTM and ANQGSEA. The CDR3 reads CSVECGTPHQETQYF. CDR3 nucleotides: TGCAGCGTTGAATGCGGGACTCCCCACCAAGAGACCCAGTACTTC.